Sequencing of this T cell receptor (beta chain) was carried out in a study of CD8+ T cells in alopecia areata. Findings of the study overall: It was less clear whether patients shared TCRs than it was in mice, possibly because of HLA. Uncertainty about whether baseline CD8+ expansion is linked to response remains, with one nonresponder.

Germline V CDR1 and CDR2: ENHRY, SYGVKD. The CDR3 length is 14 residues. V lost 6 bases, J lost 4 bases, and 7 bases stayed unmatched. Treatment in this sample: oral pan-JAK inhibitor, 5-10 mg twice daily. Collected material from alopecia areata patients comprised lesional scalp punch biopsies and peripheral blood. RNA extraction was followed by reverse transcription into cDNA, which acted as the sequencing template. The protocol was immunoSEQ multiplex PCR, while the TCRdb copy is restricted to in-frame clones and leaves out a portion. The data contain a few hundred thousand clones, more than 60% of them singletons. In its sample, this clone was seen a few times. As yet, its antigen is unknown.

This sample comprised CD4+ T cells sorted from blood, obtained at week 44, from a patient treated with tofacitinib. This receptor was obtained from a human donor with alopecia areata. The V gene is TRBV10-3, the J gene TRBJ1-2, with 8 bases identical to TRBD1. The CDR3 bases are TGTGCCATCAGCGGACAGGGTAATTCCTATGGCTACACCTTC. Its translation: CAISGQGNSYGYTF.